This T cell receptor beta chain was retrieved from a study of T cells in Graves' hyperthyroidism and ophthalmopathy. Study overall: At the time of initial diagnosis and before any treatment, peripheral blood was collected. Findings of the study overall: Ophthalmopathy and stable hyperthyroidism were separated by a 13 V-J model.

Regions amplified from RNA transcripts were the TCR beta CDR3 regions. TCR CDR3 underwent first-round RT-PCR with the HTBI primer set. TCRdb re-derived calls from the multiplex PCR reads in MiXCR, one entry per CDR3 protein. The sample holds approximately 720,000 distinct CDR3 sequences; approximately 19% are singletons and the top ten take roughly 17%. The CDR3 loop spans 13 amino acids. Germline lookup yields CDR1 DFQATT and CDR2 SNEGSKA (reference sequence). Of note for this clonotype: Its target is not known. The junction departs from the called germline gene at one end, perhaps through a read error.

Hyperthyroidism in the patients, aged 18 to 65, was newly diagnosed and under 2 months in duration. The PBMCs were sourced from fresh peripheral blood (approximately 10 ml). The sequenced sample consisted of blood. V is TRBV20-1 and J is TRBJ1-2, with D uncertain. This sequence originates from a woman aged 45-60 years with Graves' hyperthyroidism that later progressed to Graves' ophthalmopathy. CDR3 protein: CSAPQDGNYGCTF. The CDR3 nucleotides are TGCAGTGCTCCCCAGGACGGGAACTATGGCTGCACCTTC.